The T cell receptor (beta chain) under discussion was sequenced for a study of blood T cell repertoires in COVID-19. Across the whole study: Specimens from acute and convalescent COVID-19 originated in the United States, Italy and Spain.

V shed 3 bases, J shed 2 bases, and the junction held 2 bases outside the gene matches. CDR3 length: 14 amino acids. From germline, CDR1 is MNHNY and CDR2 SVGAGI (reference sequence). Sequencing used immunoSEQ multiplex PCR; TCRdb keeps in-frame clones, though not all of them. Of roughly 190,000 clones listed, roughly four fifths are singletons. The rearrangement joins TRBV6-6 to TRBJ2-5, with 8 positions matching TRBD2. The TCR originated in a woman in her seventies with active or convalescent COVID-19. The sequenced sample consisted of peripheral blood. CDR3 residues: CASSYTGGQETQYF. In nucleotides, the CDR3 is TGTGCCAGCAGTTATACGGGGGGGCAAGAGACCCAGTACTTC.